This T cell receptor beta chain appears in the sequencing data of a study of T cells in tuberculosis listed by TCRdb under 2018. About the investigation overall: To characterize T cells specific for the mycobacterial lipid antigen glucose monomycolate (GMM), the study used CD1B tetramers together with high-throughput TCR immunosequencing. A South African clinical cohort compared IGRA-negative adolescents, IGRA-positive adolescents with latent tuberculosis and adults with active tuberculosis, ten per group. General conclusions and limits of the study: With the diverse GMM-specific repertoire as input, a classifier achieved around 90% accuracy (AUROC about 0.9), whereas GEM motif frequencies as input gave roughly 70% accuracy. Active tuberculosis TCR-alpha repertoires showed smaller mean NN-distances to GMM-specific TCRs than IGRA-negative controls, suggesting clonal expansion of these TCRs. The smaller NN-distances in active tuberculosis patients were driven in part by shorter CDR3-alpha lengths, while the difference seen for TCR-beta was not statistically significant. Clinical samples were chosen by availability of cryopreserved specimens, and active tuberculosis cases were adults while controls were adolescents.

TCR libraries were generated with the immunoSEQ multiplex PCR assay, using TCR-beta and/or TCR-alpha/delta assays for each sample. Amplified TCR libraries were sequenced on the Illumina high-throughput platform. From the authors' description of their analysis: Clustering and dimensionality reduction relied on pairwise TCRdist distances among GMM-specific receptors from T cells that were either sorted ex vivo or expanded in vitro. Each clinical repertoire was scored by mean NN-distance, the average TCRdist to the nearest 10% of tetramer-positive reference sequences. GEM TCR motif frequency was calculated as the fraction of unique TCRs that matched known GEM sequences in V/J usage and CDR3 length. Active tuberculosis was classified by linear discriminant analysis with leave-one-out cross-validation, implemented in scikit-learn. The table comes from immuneACCESS by way of TCRdb, which keeps in-frame sequences with V and J called. Part of the clones is missing from these tables; in studies checked, under half for an unresolved V gene and the rest for unknown reasons. That table gives V, J and clone size, and the DNA gave D and trimming. A total of about 29,000 clones appear in this sample, 85% to 95% of them only once. The ten largest account for 4.9% of the sample.

Deletion took 8 bases off V and 4 bases off J, with a span of 14 bases between the germline ends. From a lookup of the germline V gene, CDR1 and CDR2 are MGHDK and SYGVNS. The CDR3 runs 13 residues from the cysteine to the phenylalanine. Only the CDR3 DNA is retained, 39 bases long and in frame from the first base. A word on this clone: This clone's antigen is unknown. No base-level quality is on record; no much larger clone is a single base apart.

At study entry, adolescents were screened for latent tuberculosis infection using a tuberculin skin test and the QuantiFERON-TB GOLD In-Tube IGRA. Immunosequencing was performed on unsorted cryopreserved PBMC and covered roughly 100,000 T cells per clinical donor on average. Eleven high schools in the Worcester region of the Western Cape, South Africa, served as enrollment sites for adolescents aged 12 to 18 years. Approximately ten adolescents infected with M. tuberculosis and about 10 uninfected adolescents were chosen and matched for age and sex. PBMC from adolescents were isolated by density centrifugation from freshly drawn heparinized blood and were then cryopreserved.

The sequence derives from a donor aged 5-35 years with latent tuberculosis or without tuberculosis infection. Sequencing input: PBMCs. This chain is built from TRBV25-1 and TRBJ2-5; possibly the D gene is TRBD2, per 7 matching bases. The nucleotides are TGTGCCAGCGGGAGGGGGGGAGGAGAGACCCAGTACTTC. Translated, this gives CASGRGGGETQYF.